Listed below are T cell receptor beta chains from one sample, sequenced in a study of T cell responses to AZD1222 COVID-19 vaccine. Clones were sequenced by immunoSEQ multiplex PCR, and TCRdb holds only the in-frame ones, with some missing. The sample shows 110,000 to 150,000 clones, roughly nine tenths of them seen only once. The input for sequencing was peripheral blood, taken on day 0 of AZD1222 vaccination. The origin of the receptors is an adult in good health. Each CDR3 is given with its conserved first and last residue. Fields, in order: clone size, D gene, J gene, V gene, CDR3 protein, CDR3 DNA. D genes are given only for firm matches. Only some rows state a clone size, as once, few, many or a class for expanded clones.

.	TRBD1	TRBJ1-5	TRBV2	CASSLSRSRGNIAGNQPQHF	TGTGCCAGCAGCCTCTCCCGGAGCAGGGGGAATATAGCTGGCAATCAGCCCCAGCATTTT
.	TRBD1	TRBJ1-4	TRBV25-1	CASSEAGQGLNEKLFF	TGTGCCAGCAGTGAAGCGGGACAGGGGTTGAATGAAAAACTGTTTTTT
.	TRBD1	TRBJ2-7	TRBV18	CASSPSGGYEQYF	TGTGCCAGCTCACCATCAGGGGGCTACGAGCAGTACTTC
once	.	TRBJ1-6	TRBV28	CASNSNSPLHF	TGTGCCAGCAACTCTAATTCACCCCTCCACTTT
.	.	TRBJ2-7	TRBV27	CASNARGRNTYEQYF	TGTGCCAGCAATGCCCGGGGACGGAACACCTACGAGCAGTACTTC
.	.	TRBJ2-7	TRBV10-1	CASSVTPQSGEQYF	TGCGCCAGCAGTGTCACCCCGCAATCAGGCGAGCAGTACTTC
.	.	TRBJ2-7	TRBV4-1	CASSQENRNEQYF	TGCGCCAGCAGCCAAGAAAACAGAAACGAGCAGTACTTC
.	TRBD1	TRBJ1-4	TRBV3-1/TRBV3-2	CASSPPGTAGVDEKLFF	TGTGCCAGCAGCCCCCCTGGGACAGCCGGGGTCGACGAAAAACTGTTTTTT
.	.	TRBJ1-1	TRBV7-8	CASSPARQADTEAFF	TGTGCCAGCAGCCCAGCCCGACAGGCGGACACTGAAGCTTTCTTT
once	.	TRBJ2-7	TRBV25-1	CASSPKPRRAGNYEQYF	TGTGCCAGCAGTCCCAAGCCTAGGCGGGCAGGGAACTACGAGCAGTACTTC
few	TRBD1	TRBJ1-5	TRBV7-2	CASSETGYQPQHF	TGTGCCAGCAGCGAGACAGGGTATCAGCCCCAGCATTTT
.	TRBD2	TRBJ2-6	TRBV5-1	CASSLFGGGGAAISSGANVLTF	TGCGCCAGCAGCTTGTTCGGAGGCGGGGGGGCCGCAATTAGCTCTGGGGCCAACGTCCTGACTTTC
.	.	TRBJ1-1	TRBV14	CASSHLQLGNTEAFF	TGTGCCAGCAGCCACCTACAGCTAGGGAACACTGAAGCTTTCTTT
.	.	TRBJ1-4	TRBV7-9	CASSSWALNEKLFF	TGTGCCAGCAGCTCGTGGGCACTTAATGAAAAACTGTTTTTT
.	.	TRBJ1-3	TRBV19	CARGEVRTYSGNTIYF	TGTGCCCGGGGGGAGGTCAGGACCTACTCTGGAAACACCATATATTTT
.	.	TRBJ1-6	TRBV15	CATSRDRTNSPLHF	TGTGCCACCAGCAGAGACAGGACAAATTCACCCCTCCACTTT
few	.	TRBJ1-2	TRBV27	CASSLIRDAGYTF	TGTGCCAGCAGCCTTATCCGGGACGCTGGCTACACCTTC
.	.	TRBJ2-7	TRBV11-2	CASSPYNSYEQYF	TGTGCCAGCAGTCCTTATAACTCCTACGAGCAGTACTTC
.	.	TRBJ1-5	TRBV6-6	CASISNGRNQPQHF	TGTGCCAGCATAAGTAATGGGCGCAATCAGCCCCAGCATTTT
few	TRBD1	TRBJ2-7	TRBV3-1/TRBV3-2	CASSQPGQGAYEQYF	TGTGCCAGCAGCCAACCGGGACAGGGGGCCTACGAGCAGTACTTC
.	.	TRBJ1-1	TRBV27	CASSLSRNQNTEAFF	TGTGCCAGCAGTTTATCCCGGAATCAAAACACTGAAGCTTTCTTT
.	TRBD2	TRBJ2-1	TRBV19	CASSLAGVIPHNEQFF	TGTGCCAGTAGTCTAGCGGGAGTCATCCCACACAATGAGCAGTTCTTC
.	.	TRBJ1-1	TRBV6-5	CASSYRGANTEAFF	TGTGCCAGCAGTTACAGGGGTGCAAACACTGAAGCTTTCTTT
.	TRBD1	TRBJ2-1	TRBV6-5	CASSPYRGSYNEQFF	TGTGCCAGCAGCCCGTACAGGGGCTCCTACAATGAGCAGTTCTTC
.	.	TRBJ1-2	TRBV19	CASSIGGSGYGYTF	TGTGCCAGTAGTATCGGAGGGAGTGGCTATGGCTACACCTTC
.	.	TRBJ1-5	TRBV19	CASTPGWRSSRINQPQHF	TGTGCCAGTACCCCCGGTTGGCGCTCGTCGAGAATCAATCAGCCCCAGCATTTT
.	TRBD1	TRBJ1-1	TRBV4-2	CASSQEQGAGTEAFF	TGTGCCAGCAGCCAAGAACAGGGGGCCGGGACTGAAGCTTTCTTT
.	.	TRBJ1-2	TRBV7-2	CASSSSGGYGYTF	TGTGCCAGCAGCTCATCGGGAGGGTATGGCTACACCTTC
.	TRBD1	TRBJ1-2	TRBV6-1	CASSEEWDRVKYYGYTF	TGTGCCAGCAGTGAAGAGTGGGACAGGGTCAAATATTATGGCTACACCTTC
.	.	TRBJ2-7	TRBV6-2/TRBV6-3	CASSSSPPTVLNEQYF	TGTGCCAGCAGTTCGTCCCCTCCTACCGTCTTGAACGAGCAGTACTTC
.	.	TRBJ1-1	TRBV29-1	CSVLNTEAFF	TGCAGCGTATTAAACACTGAAGCTTTCTTT